This passage covers 23 T cell receptor beta chains from one sample sequenced in a study of T-cell reconstitution after alpha-beta-depleted transplantation in children. Unique molecular identifiers tagged the TCRbeta library. TCRdb re-called the PCR reads through MiXCR, storing one row per CDR3 protein. In the table there are about 240,000 distinct CDR3 sequences, 25% of which are singletons. The starting material was PBMCs, obtained before TCRalphabeta/CD19-depleted stem cell transplant. Every receptor here comes from a girl aged 2-10 years with Fanconi anemia, due to receive a stem cell transplant.

This clonotype was found a few times. V gene TRBV7-2 combines with J gene TRBJ2-1, with D maybe TRBD2 (5 bases). CDR3 length equals 14 residues. CDR1 is SGHTA and CDR2 is FQGNSA in the germline V gene. The germline V and J ends were trimmed by 2 bases and 4 bases, with 9 bases remaining between them. CDR3 amino acids: CASSLNPGYNEQFF. DNA of the CDR3: TGTGCCAGCAGCTTAAACCCGGGATACAATGAGCAGTTCTTC.

This clonotype showed up just once. The CDR3 is CSVAVWTEVYEQYF. CDR3 sequence (DNA): TGCAGCGTTGCTGTCTGGACAGAGGTCTACGAGCAGTACTTC. The chain combines TRBV29-1 with TRBJ2-7; tentative D call: TRBD1 (6 bases). V was cut by 4 bases and J by 3 bases, with 16 bases left in between. This CDR3 is 14 amino acids long. Germline CDR1 reads SQVTM; CDR2 reads ANQGSEA.

The rearrangement joins TRBV20-1 to TRBJ2-7, with TRBD2 matching over 9 bases. This CDR3 spans 14 amino acids. The junction had 9 bases not matched to a gene; V was cut back by 4 bases and J by 5 bases. Germline CDR1 reads DFQATT; CDR2 reads SNEGSKA (reference sequence). The CDR3 here is CSATSGTSFHEQYF. In DNA, the CDR3 is TGCAGTGCTACTTCCGGGACTAGCTTCCACGAGCAGTACTTC.

The chain is built from TRBV5-1 and TRBJ2-5; D is uncertain. V shed 0 bases and J shed 7 bases, with 10 bases lying between them. CDR1 and CDR2 (germline): SGHRS, YFSETQ. The CDR3 sequence is 13 residues long. The CDR3 region is CASSLVLDGTQYF. The CDR3 DNA sequence: TGCGCCAGCAGCTTGGTCCTTGATGGGACCCAGTACTTC.

This clonotype was counted ten times or more. This chain links TRBV20-1 with TRBJ2-5; 7 positions agree with TRBD1. The germline gives CDR1 DFQATT, CDR2 SNEGSKA (reference sequence). This CDR3 region has 14 residues. Trimming took 5 bases from V and 3 from J; bases not matched to a gene: 9. The CDR3 spells CSAFAETGEETQYF. The CDR3 DNA is TGCAGTGCTTTCGCGGAAACAGGGGAAGAGACCCAGTACTTC.

This clonotype was counted ten times or more. This chain joins TRBV7-8 and TRBJ1-2; TRBD1 matches at 8 bases. This CDR3 contains 15 residues. With V trimmed by 5 bases and J by 8 bases, 13 bases remained unmatched. The germline gives CDR1 SGHVS, CDR2 FQNEAQ. In DNA, the CDR3 is TGTGCCAGCAGCCTACCGGGGGACAGGTCCAAGGGCTACACCTTC. It specifies CASSLPGDRSKGYTF.

The CDR3: CASSYSPVRYEQYF. CDR3 DNA sequence: TGTGCCAGCAGTTACTCCCCCGTGAGGTACGAGCAGTACTTC. The rearrangement links TRBV6-5 to TRBJ2-7; D gene uncertain. CDR1 is MNHEY, CDR2 SVGAGI, per germline. The V end lost 0 bases, the J end lost 4 bases, and 10 bases lay between the germline ends. The CDR3 consists of 14 residues.

This clonotype was recorded at least ten times. This CDR3 is CASSYLRGTQYF. The CDR3 nucleotides are TGTGCCAGCAGTTACCTTAGGGGCACGCAGTATTTT. J is TRBJ2-3 and V is TRBV6-5; D is possibly TRBD1 (5 bases). CDR3 length equals 12 residues. Trimming removed 2 bases at V and 9 bases at J, with 9 bases between. The V gene's germline CDR1 is MNHEY and CDR2 SVGAGI.

The sample holds many counts of this clonotype. The gene calls are TRBV5-6 and TRBJ2-1; 7 nucleotides line up with TRBD1. This CDR3 is 16 amino acids long. The V gene's germline CDR1 is SGHDT and CDR2 YYEEEE. V lost 1 base to trimming and J lost 5 bases; unmatched junction nucleotides: 9. CDR3 in amino acids: CASSLIGDSPNNEQFF. The DNA for the CDR3 is TGTGCCAGCAGCTTGATCGGGGACAGCCCAAACAATGAGCAGTTCTTC.

This clonotype was recorded a few times. The CDR3 sequence: CSVLPGLRYNEQFF. CDR3 bases: TGCAGCGTCCTTCCTGGACTCCGTTACAATGAGCAGTTCTTC. The chain employs TRBV29-1 and TRBJ2-1, with D perhaps TRBD2 (5 bases). This CDR3 has 14 residues. Per germline, CDR1 SQVTM and CDR2 ANQGSEA. V was pared by 6 bases and J by 4 bases, with 16 bases between.

The V call is TRBV20-1, the J call TRBJ2-6; possibly TRBD1 or TRBD2 for D (6 bases each). V was cut by 3 bases and J by 0 bases, with 15 bases left in between. Germline V gene data show CDR1 as DFQATT and CDR2 as SNEGSKA (reference sequence). This CDR3 spans 17 amino acids. The CDR3 region has the DNA TGCAGTGCTAGGGGTGGGGGGCGACGCTCTGGGGCCAACGTCCTGACTTTC. This codes for CSARGGGRRSGANVLTF.

The table lists this clonotype with a few counts. This chain uses TRBV6-5 with TRBJ2-3; D call uncertain. The germline V and J ends were trimmed by 6 bases and 2 bases, with 6 bases remaining between them. CDR3 length equals 12 residues. Germline V gives CDR1 MNHEY, CDR2 SVGAGI. Here the CDR3 reads CASSSYTDTQYF. The CDR3 coding sequence is TGTGCCAGCAGCTCTTACACAGATACGCAGTATTTT.

V and J are TRBV2 and TRBJ1-5; 7 bases agree with TRBD1. V trimming: 6 bases; J trimming: 3 bases; junction bases outside the gene matches: 8. This CDR3 contains 15 residues. Germline values: CDR1 SNHLY, CDR2 FYNNEI. The CDR3 protein is CASSEQGRDNQPQHF. The CDR3, as DNA: TGTGCCAGCAGCGAACAGGGGAGGGACAATCAGCCCCAGCATTTT.

The chain recombines TRBV28 with TRBJ2-3; no firm D call. CDR3 size: 10 residues. The ends were cut back, 6 bases at V and 11 bases at J, with 9 bases in the middle. Per the germline V gene, CDR1 is MDHEN and CDR2 is SYDVKM. For the CDR3, the DNA is TGTGCCAGCAGCCTTCACCAGCAGTATTTT. Encoded protein: CASSLHQQYF.

This clonotype was counted at least ten times. The rearrangement joins TRBV6-5 to TRBJ2-7, with no clear D. This CDR3 is built from 14 residues. Germline lookup yields CDR1 MNHEY and CDR2 SVGAGI. The V end lost 6 bases, the J end lost 3 bases, and 15 bases lay between the germline ends. CDR3 nucleotides: TGTGCCAGCAGGTGGGGAAAGCACGTCTACGAGCAGTACTTC. Translated: CASRWGKHVYEQYF.

In this sample, this clonotype turned up many times. The V gene is TRBV20-1, the J gene TRBJ2-1; D is undetermined. This CDR3 is built from 12 residues. Trimming took 6 bases from V and 10 from J, leaving 16 bases between them. Germline V gene data show CDR1 as DFQATT and CDR2 as SNEGSKA (reference sequence). The CDR3 loop is CSAARIGREQFF. CDR3 DNA: TGCAGTGCCGCCCGAATAGGGCGGGAGCAGTTCTTC.

The chain joins TRBV4-1 to TRBJ2-1; 7 positions match TRBD2. The CDR3 has 19 residues. Germline CDR1 is MGHRA and CDR2 is YSYEKL. With 0 bases clipped from V and 4 bases from J, the junction kept 15 bases outside the gene matches. The CDR3 reads CASSQDRTSGEAPYNEQFF. For the CDR3, the DNA is TGCGCCAGCAGCCAAGATAGAACGAGCGGGGAGGCCCCGTACAATGAGCAGTTCTTC.

This clonotype was observed many times. This chain connects TRBV6-5 to TRBJ2-7; 7 nucleotides align to TRBD1. The junction had 8 bases not matched to a gene; V was cut back by 2 bases and J by 4 bases. CDR1 is MNHEY and CDR2 is SVGAGI in the germline V gene. There are 15 residues in the CDR3. The CDR3 sequence is CASSYRPGTVYEQYF. Written as DNA, the CDR3 is TGTGCCAGCAGTTACCGTCCGGGGACAGTTTACGAGCAGTACTTC.

The sample holds a few counts of this clonotype. This chain connects TRBV6-5 to TRBJ2-7; D is possibly TRBD1 or TRBD2 (5 bases each). The ends were cut back, 2 bases at V and 6 bases at J, with 14 bases in the middle. The CDR3 has 14 amino acids. Germline assignment: CDR1 MNHEY and CDR2 SVGAGI. This CDR3 reads CASSYGEGTTEQYF. CDR3 in DNA: TGTGCCAGCAGTTACGGAGAGGGGACCACCGAGCAGTACTTC.

J is TRBJ2-5 and V is TRBV6-5; possibly TRBD2 for D (6 bases). The CDR3 is 14 amino acids. Germline V gene lookup returns CDR1 MNHEY and CDR2 SVGAGI. V lost 0 bases, J lost 5 bases, and 10 bases lay in between. CDR3 residues: CASSYSAGRETQYF. The CDR3 region has the DNA TGTGCCAGCAGTTACTCGGCGGGGAGGGAGACCCAGTACTTC.

This clonotype was seen a handful of times. The chain recombines TRBV7-6 with TRBJ2-7, with 12 bases lining up with TRBD2. V was clipped by 4 bases and J by 4 bases; unmatched bases: 8. The CDR3 totals 16 residues. CDR1 SGHVS and CDR2 FNYEAQ come from the germline V gene. The CDR3 region has the DNA TGTGCCAGCAGCTCGGAAGCTAGCGGGAGGGGATACGAGCAGTACTTC. Its protein is CASSSEASGRGYEQYF.

The J gene is TRBJ2-5, the V gene TRBV29-1, with 7 bases fitting TRBD2. Germline V lookup: CDR1 SQVTM, CDR2 ANQGSEA. V trimming: 1 base; J trimming: 4 bases; junction bases outside the gene matches: 9. The CDR3 runs to 15 residues. The CDR3 sequence: CSVEGLPGEGETQYF. The CDR3 bases are TGCAGCGTTGAAGGGCTCCCGGGGGAGGGAGAGACCCAGTACTTC.

The chain combines TRBV5-8 with TRBJ2-1; D is ambiguous. Looked up from germline, CDR1 is SGHTS and CDR2 is YDEGEE. There are 13 residues in the CDR3. Trimming removed 3 bases at V and 4 bases at J, with 8 bases between. CDR3 sequence reads: CASSWTLYNEQFF. In DNA form, the CDR3 reads TGTGCCAGCAGCTGGACCCTTTACAATGAGCAGTTCTTC.